The text below deals with one TCR beta chain. Both 60 Vbeta primers and 13 Jbeta primers went into the PCR. The assay was immunoSEQ multiplex PCR, and TCRdb's table has in-frame clones only and misses some. The sample records 100,000 to 150,000 clones, approximately 75% being singletons. The data were obtained in a study of cytomegalovirus exposure and HLA in healthy donors. Germline V gene sequence: CDR1 MRHNA, CDR2 SNTAGT. Trimming shortened V by 4 bases and J by 8 bases, and 14 bases separated the two germline ends. This CDR3 is 13 amino acids long. Sequencing input: PBMCs. The clonotype was recovered from a man aged 25-45 years in good health and CMV-seronegative. The rearrangement links TRBV6-4 to TRBJ1-2; a weak D match, TRBD1 (5 bases). Written as DNA, the CDR3 is TGTGCCAGCAGTGCAGGGCTTTCGTGGGGCTACACCTTC. Protein: CASSAGLSWGYTF.